A selection of T cell receptor beta chains follows, all from one sample in a study of T cells after yellow fever vaccination. TCRdb passed the 5' RACE reads through MiXCR, listing each CDR3 protein once. The sample holds some 170,000 distinct CDR3 sequences, about a tenth seen once. The input for sequencing was CD8+ T cells sorted from PBMCs, taken 45 days after the yellow fever booster vaccination. Every receptor here comes from a man aged 18-30 years who received the YFV17D yellow fever vaccine. Each CDR3 is given with its conserved first and last residue. The D gene is left open where the match is weak. Clone size is not always given. Where it is, it says once, few, many or a class for expanded clones.

abundance	v_gene	d_gene	j_gene	CDR3aa	CDR3nt
few	TRBV4-3	.	TRBJ2-1	CASSLGPALGHEQFF	TGCGCCAGCAGCCTCGGGCCAGCGCTGGGGCATGAGCAGTTCTTC
few	TRBV7-9	TRBD1	TRBJ1-5	CASSQSSDRGWNQPQHF	TGTGCCAGCAGCCAATCCAGTGACAGGGGTTGGAATCAGCCCCAGCATTTT
few	TRBV12-3/TRBV12-4	TRBD1	TRBJ2-2	CASTPLQGLLNTGELFF	TGTGCCAGCACCCCTTTACAGGGGTTGTTAAACACCGGGGAGCTGTTTTTT
few	TRBV11-2	.	TRBJ2-3	CASSSRDPRLDTQYF	TGTGCCAGCAGCAGCAGGGACCCGCGGTTGGATACGCAGTATTTT
few	TRBV12-3/TRBV12-4	TRBD2	TRBJ2-7	CASSLRGEGYEQYF	TGTGCCAGCAGTTTAAGAGGGGAGGGCTACGAGCAGTACTTC
few	TRBV6-2/TRBV6-3	.	TRBJ2-2	CASSYSAERVLANTGELFF	TGTGCCAGCAGTTACTCAGCTGAGAGGGTTTTGGCGAACACCGGGGAGCTGTTTTTT
.	TRBV15	.	TRBJ2-3	CATSRGVGSTDTQYF	TGTGCCACCAGCAGAGGTGTAGGTTCCACAGATACGCAGTATTTT
few	TRBV7-9	TRBD1	TRBJ1-1	CASSRGQGTEAFF	TGTGCCAGCAGCAGGGGACAGGGGACTGAAGCTTTCTTT
many	TRBV29-1	.	TRBJ1-4	CSVEDLSTNEKLFF	TGCAGCGTTGAAGATCTTAGTACTAATGAAAAACTGTTTTTT
many	TRBV12-3/TRBV12-4	.	TRBJ2-1	CASTKFEGPRNEQFF	TGTGCCAGCACCAAATTCGAGGGTCCGAGGAATGAGCAGTTCTTC